Listed below are T cell receptor beta chains from one sample, sequenced in a study of T cell responses to AZD1222 COVID-19 vaccine. Clones were sequenced by immunoSEQ multiplex PCR, and TCRdb holds only the in-frame ones, with some missing. This sample has around 130,000 clones; 90% occur once, and the top ten carry 4% to 4.5%. Sequencing was performed on peripheral blood, taken 28 days after the second dose of the MenACWY control vaccine. These receptor sequences come from an adult who received the MenACWY meningococcal vaccine as a control. Each CDR3 is given with its conserved first and last residue. The D gene is left open where the match is weak.

>.|TRBV5-1
CASSLGPGGPGSGNTIYF
>.|TRBV25-1
CASLLDEKLFF
>TRBD2|TRBV4-1
CASERYPTGTSDRDTQYF
>TRBD2|TRBV13
CASSFRREGRYEQYF
>.|TRBV5-1
CASSLWGSTDTQYF
>.|TRBV7-2
CASSFMGGQPQHF
>TRBD1|TRBV18
CASSPGTGPSGANVLTF
>.|TRBV7-2
CASSLAGSSFEQFF
>TRBD1|TRBV18
CASSPRTGAGANVLTF
>.|TRBV6-4
CASSDFHRVNANEKLFF
>.|TRBV4-2
CASSQGSSRAPQETQYF
>TRBD1|TRBV5-1
CASSIIQGSGANVLTF
>.|TRBV5-1
CASSSHRGGGTEAFF